These 17 T cell receptor beta chains share one sample of origin, sequenced in a study of vaccination effects on CD4 cells after COVID-19. Antigens of these TCRs are unknown. The table came from immunoSEQ multiplex PCR; TCRdb's copy has only in-frame clones and leaves some out. Of tens of thousands of clones listed, roughly 73% are singletons. After roughly 11 days in culture, the CD4+ T cells were isolated. The participants, recipients of two vaccine doses, got either BNT162b2 or mRNA-1273. The material sequenced was CD4+ T cells from PBMCs cultured without peptide, taken after COVID-19 vaccination. Source of these receptors: a human donor who received a COVID-19 vaccine.

This chain connects TRBV19 to TRBJ2-3; a possible D gene is TRBD1 (6 bases). V was cut by 3 bases and J by 1 base, with 14 bases left in between. Germline V gene data show CDR1 as LNHDA and CDR2 as SQIVND (reference sequence). CDR3 length: 16 residues. The CDR3, as DNA: TGTGCCAGTAGTATCGCCGGGACACGAGGCACAGATACGCAGTATTTT. This codes for CASSIAGTRGTDTQYF.

The V call is TRBV5-4, the J call TRBJ2-4, with 9 positions matching TRBD1. With 4 bases clipped from V and 5 bases from J, the junction kept 7 bases outside the gene matches. Germline-derived CDR1 and CDR2 are SGHNT and YYREEE (reference sequence). CDR3 length equals 15 residues. This CDR3 reads CASSDLQGAQNIQYF. As DNA, the CDR3 is TGTGCCAGCAGCGACCTACAGGGGGCTCAAAACATTCAGTACTTC.

The genes are TRBV5-1 and TRBJ2-5, with unresolved D. V lost 4 bases and J lost 4, with 8 bases in between. The CDR3 totals 12 residues. Germline V gives CDR1 SGHRS, CDR2 YFSETQ. The CDR3 is CASSPDLETQYF. The DNA of the CDR3 is TGCGCCAGCAGCCCGGACCTAGAGACCCAGTACTTC. The entire variable domain, with the rest obtained from reference TRBV5-1 and TRBJ2-5, is as follows: KAGVTQTPRYLIKTRGQQVTLSCSPISGHRSVSWYQQTPGQGLQFLFEYFSETQRNKGNFPGRFSGRQFSNSRSEMNVSTLELGDSALYLCASSPDLETQYFGPGTRLLVL.

This chain uses TRBV6-6 with TRBJ1-3, with 8 bases aligning to TRBD1. V lost 5 bases to trimming and J lost 0 bases; unmatched junction nucleotides: 12. Germline lookup yields CDR1 MNHNY and CDR2 SVGAGI (reference sequence). The CDR3 spans 18 residues. CDR3 nucleotide sequence: TGTGCCAGCAGTCCCGGGCCGGGACAGGACCGCTCTGGAAACACCATATATTTT. Protein: CASSPGPGQDRSGNTIYF.

The genes are TRBV18 and TRBJ1-1, with 7 bases aligning to TRBD1. CDR3 length: 15 residues. V was clipped by 3 bases and J by 3 bases; unmatched bases: 7. The V gene's germline CDR1 is KGHSH and CDR2 LQKENI. This chain's CDR3 is CASSPTGASDTEAFF. In DNA, the CDR3 is TGTGCCAGCTCACCCACAGGGGCGTCGGACACTGAAGCTTTCTTT.

The rearrangement joins TRBV24-1 to TRBJ2-5, with TRBD1 as a possible D gene (6 bases). The CDR3 loop spans 14 amino acids. Germline loops: CDR1 KGHDR, CDR2 SFDVKD. Trimming took 0 bases from V and 4 from J, leaving 8 bases between them. The CDR3 DNA is TGTGCCACCAGTGATTTGCCCAGGGGAGAGACCCAGTACTTC. Protein: CATSDLPRGETQYF.

The chain couples TRBV19 to TRBJ1-2; possible D gene TRBD1, 5 bases. The length of the CDR3 is 15 residues. Trimming shortened V by 3 bases and J by 3 bases, and 14 bases separated the two germline ends. In germline, CDR1 is LNHDA, CDR2 SQIVND (reference sequence). DNA of the CDR3: TGTGCCAGTAGTATGGCTCAGGACACTTACTATGGCTACACCTTC. Amino acids: CASSMAQDTYYGYTF. Using reference TRBV19 and TRBJ1-2 for the parts outside the CDR3, the full variable domain is DGGITQSPKYLFRKEGQNVTLSCEQNLNHDAMYWYRQDPGQGLRLIYYSQIVNDFQKGDIAEGYSVSREKKESFPLTVTSAQKNPTAFYLCASSMAQDTYYGYTFGSGTRLTVV.

This chain uses TRBV7-3 with TRBJ1-2; no reliable D call. V dropped 0 bases and J dropped 6 bases, with 8 bases sitting between them. The CDR3 runs 13 residues. Per the germline V gene, CDR1 is SGHTA and CDR2 is FQGTGA. The CDR3 region is CASSLTNGNGYTF. DNA for the CDR3: TGTGCCAGCAGCTTAACCAACGGGAATGGCTACACCTTC.

In DNA, the CDR3 is TGTGCCAGCTCACCCCTGGCTAGCGGGGTAAAGAATGAGCAGTTCTTC. Its protein product is CASSPLASGVKNEQFF. The chain combines TRBV18 with TRBJ2-1; TRBD2 agrees at 9 bases. The CDR3 runs to 16 residues. Per germline, CDR1 KGHSH and CDR2 LQKENI. Trimming took 3 bases from V and 7 from J; bases not matched to a gene: 10.

The table lists this clone with a count of one. This chain joins TRBV3-1 (or the pseudogene TRBV3-2) and TRBJ1-3; no clear D. V lost 4 bases to trimming and J lost 0 bases, with 7 bases between them. The germline V gene has CDR1 LGHDT and CDR2 YNNKEL (reference sequence). The CDR3 consists of 14 residues. CDR3 in amino acids: CASSPTTSGNTIYF. CDR3 sequence (DNA): TGTGCCAGCAGCCCCACCACCTCTGGAAACACCATATATTTT.

This clone was seen a handful of times. J is TRBJ1-3 and V is TRBV10-3; 11 nucleotides line up with TRBD1. Trimming at V came to 10 bases and at J to 3 bases, leaving 8 bases not matched to a gene. The CDR3 has 15 amino acids. The germline V gene has CDR1 ENHRY and CDR2 SYGVKD. CDR3 region: CASSGTGGSGNTIYF. For the CDR3, the DNA is TGTGCCAGCTCCGGGACAGGGGGGAGTGGAAACACCATATATTTT.

This clone is a singleton in its sample. This chain uses TRBV15 with TRBJ2-7; D is ambiguous. Trimming stripped 11 bases from V and 2 bases from J, with 16 bases between. Germline CDR1 reads LNHNV; CDR2 reads YYDKDF (reference sequence). CDR3 length: 13 residues. The CDR3 DNA sequence: TGTGCCGCGAGACATCCCCTTACCTACGAGCAGTACGTC. Encoded protein: CAARHPLTYEQYV.

The genes are TRBV11-1 and TRBJ1-6; no clear D. CDR3 length equals 15 residues. The germline CDR1 and CDR2 sequences are SGHAT and FQDESV (reference sequence). Trimming removed 3 bases at V and 7 bases at J, with 13 bases between. This chain's CDR3 is CASSFGGIFNSPLHF. As DNA, the CDR3 is TGTGCCAGCAGCTTCGGTGGCATTTTCAATTCACCCCTCCACTTT.

This clone was observed a few times. The chain joins TRBV5-4 to TRBJ1-1, with TRBD1 matching 8 bases. The CDR3 extends over 15 amino acids. CDR1 is SGHNT and CDR2 is YYREEE in the germline V gene (reference sequence). Losses at the gene ends were 4 bases for V and 1 base for J; bases not matched to a gene: 6. The CDR3: CASSPQGQENTEAFF. The CDR3, as DNA: TGTGCCAGCAGCCCTCAGGGACAGGAGAACACTGAAGCTTTCTTT.

This clone appeared a few times. This chain connects TRBV6-5 to TRBJ1-5; no clear D gene. CDR3 size: 15 residues. CDR1 MNHEY and CDR2 SVGAGI come from the germline V gene. Deletions cut 6 bases from V and 1 base from J, with 13 bases between. The CDR3: CASRRSRGSNQPQHF. The CDR3 nucleotides are TGTGCCAGCAGGAGAAGTCGTGGGAGCAATCAGCCCCAGCATTTT.

This clone was recorded a few times. The chain combines TRBV12-5 with TRBJ1-4; D is possibly TRBD1 (5 bases). In germline, CDR1 is LGHNT, CDR2 FRNRAP. The CDR3 sequence is 15 residues long. V shed 4 bases and J shed 5 bases, with 14 bases lying between them. The CDR3 bases are TGTGCTAGTGGTTGGCAGGGTTGGGGAAATGAAAAACTGTTTTTT. Translation: CASGWQGWGNEKLFF.

The V and J genes are TRBV14 and TRBJ2-5; possible D gene TRBD1, 6 bases. Germline V gene data show CDR1 as SGHDN and CDR2 as FVKESK. The CDR3 has 18 amino acids. The V end lost 1 base, the J end lost 1 base, and 19 bases lay between the germline ends. The DNA of the CDR3 is TGTGCCAGCAGCCAAGTGGGTAAGCCAGGGGCCTTCCAAGAGACCCAGTACTTC. It is translated as CASSQVGKPGAFQETQYF.